This T cell receptor (beta chain) derives from a study of Graves' ophthalmopathy and Graves' hyperthyroidism. Amplified TCR beta CDR3 regions were obtained using RNA transcripts as template. RT-PCR was first run with HTBI primers, then multiplex PCR in a second round. TCRdb reprocessed the multiplex PCR reads with MiXCR, giving one entry per CDR3 protein. The sample shows fewer than 600,000 distinct CDR3 sequences, under 15% of them seen only once. The germline V gene has CDR1 KGHSH and CDR2 LQKENI. V trimming: 3 bases; J trimming: 2 bases; junction bases outside the gene matches: 6. The CDR3 is 17 residues long.

The chain joins TRBV18 to TRBJ1-5; 11 nucleotides agree with TRBD1. The TCR comes from a woman in her 30s with Graves' ophthalmopathy. Sequencing input: blood. CDR3 amino acids: CASSPGQGVRGNQPQHF. The CDR3 nucleotides read TGTGCCAGCTCACCGGGACAGGGGGTTAGAGGCAATCAGCCCCAGCATTTT.